The text below deals with one T cell receptor (beta chain). The target antigen is unknown. The donors comprised healthy bone marrow donors. The primer mix had 60 Vbeta and 13 Jbeta primers. Using immunoSEQ multiplex PCR, the repertoire was profiled, and TCRdb retains in-frame clones only, with some absent. The sample records some 140,000 clones, 70% to 80% being singletons. This sample was taken from a study of cytomegalovirus exposure and HLA in healthy donors. Study-wide results and caveats: The number of N-insertions in an Asian-associated ancestry cluster was reportedly below the approximately 700-donor mean in a later analysis. Reportedly, HLA-A and HLA-B alleles of most subjects were accurately predicted from TCR beta.

CDR3 length: 13 amino acids. Germline values: CDR1 MDHEN, CDR2 SYDVKM. Trimming removed 5 bases from V and 8 bases from J; junction bases left unmatched: 8. The V call is TRBV28, the J call TRBJ1-2; 7 nucleotides line up with TRBD1. This clonotype was obtained from a woman aged 35 to 49 in good health and CMV-seronegative. Material: PBMCs. The CDR3 loop reads CASSRDRVGGYTF. The CDR3 nucleotides are TGTGCCAGCAGTCGAGACAGGGTAGGAGGCTACACCTTC.